This record concerns one T cell receptor beta chain sequence. The antigen is not known. Per the germline V gene, CDR1 is GTSNPN and CDR2 is SVGIG (reference sequence). Trimming at V came to 4 bases and at J to 5 bases, leaving 4 bases not matched to a gene. The CDR3 is 13 amino acids. This sample stems from a study of T-cell reconstitution after alpha-beta-depleted transplantation in children. Whole-study findings and limits: Several hundred expanded graft clones reportedly supplied alpha-beta T cells about two months after transplant. One year post-transplant, T-cell counts and diversity were largely derived from T cells produced anew.

Unique molecular identifiers tagged the TCRbeta library. TCRdb analysed the PCR reads with MiXCR anew, one entry per CDR3 protein. The table includes hundreds of thousands of distinct CDR3 sequences, 15% to 20% detected once. The TCR originated in a boy younger than two who had a stem cell transplant for Wiskott-Aldrich syndrome, so the T cells may come from the graft donor. The chain recombines TRBV30 with TRBJ2-5, with 10 positions matching TRBD2. The sequences come from PBMCs, mostly from graft donor cells, collected 360 days after TCRalphabeta/CD19-depleted stem cell transplant. CDR3 sequence (DNA): TGTGCCTGGAAGGCTAGCGGGAGCGAGACCCAGTACTTC. Residues: CAWKASGSETQYF.